The text below deals with one T cell receptor beta chain. Its specificity is unknown. The gene names given are mouse names. Other DNA variants within this sample encode the same CDR3. Time point denoted: mouse harvest day 7 after allogeneic transplant. Mouse grafts combined 10^7 T-cell-depleted bone marrow cells with 10^6 splenic CD5+ T cells. This mouse GVHD model was MHC-mismatched B6 to BALB/c, profiled day 7 or 14. Clones were read by immunoSEQ multiplex PCR, and TCRdb kept only the in-frame ones, dropping some. The table lists approximately 5,000 clones, 40% to 60% of them singletons. The data stem from a study of tissue T cells after allogeneic stem cell transplantation. Study observations and caveats: The patient cohort was small and clinically heterogeneous, with limited sampling depth. Tissue-detected TCR repertoire was only partly captured by blood and spleen T cells.

The receptor comes from a female BALB/c mouse given C57BL/6 T cells with graft-versus-host disease after an allogeneic hematopoietic cell transplant. The source material was gut tissue.

The DNA read from the CDR3 is TGTGCCAGCAGCTTAGGGGCAAACTCCGACTACACC. Translated: CASSLGANSDYT. The full CDR3 sequence reads CASSLGANSDYTF. V usage is TRBV3 and J usage is TRBJ1-2; D unresolved. The sequenced fragment ends 1 residue before the CDR3 boundary, so the rest is inferred from the germline J gene. V was pared by 1 base and J by 0 bases, with 3 bases between. Germline loops: CDR1 SNHLY, CDR2 FYNGKV (reference sequence). The CDR3 loop spans 13 amino acids.